This entry concerns a single TCR beta chain. This clone was recorded only once. There is no known antigen for this receptor. The record has no base qualities; no much larger clone is one base away. Participants in the prospective study were enrolled through a virtual design, were aged 18 to 89 years, and lived in 24 United States geographic areas. In the prospective study, cohorts were assigned on the basis of participant-reported clinical history obtained from a screening survey and a study questionnaire. Mobile phlebotomists in the prospective study collected whole blood, serum and a nasopharyngeal or oropharyngeal swab from every participant. Participants in the prospective study had the option to provide additional blood draws and questionnaires over an approximately two-month period. Blood samples from the prospective study were shipped frozen or at room temperature prior to DNA extraction. Reading from cysteine to phenylalanine, the CDR3 counts 15 amino acids. The only DNA kept is the CDR3, 45 bases in frame from the first base. Trimming removed 0 bases from V and 5 bases from J; the gene matches leave 9 bases unexplained. The germline V gene (reference sequence) gives CDR1 as GTSNPN and CDR2 as SVGIG.

This record comes from a study of blood T cell repertoires in COVID-19 (dated by TCRdb to 2018 to 2021). About the study as a whole: The collaborator samples originated in the United States, Italy and Spain and spanned the acute and convalescent phases of COVID-19. The material from the prospective study consisted of cDNA or gDNA derived from T cells, B-cell-depleted T cells, or PBMCs. Deeply sampled blood TCRbeta repertoires from subjects exposed to, actively infected with, or recovered from COVID-19 were included in the dataset. A freely available public database, intended as a resource for researchers studying the immune response to SARS-CoV-2, is where the repertoires were released. Samples came from the ongoing ImmuneRACE study (first 160 participants) plus 1,254 subjects from 6 global collaborators. Sample metadata almost always included a de-identified subject ID, COVID-19 status, age in years and sex. Where HLA class I and class II types were available, the types were taken from metadata supplied by the sample provider, not from assay-based typing. What the study reported, not specific to this receptor: The quantity of clinical and demographic metadata differed by source and by participant and was supplied without curation.

The immunoSEQ Assay, a bias-controlled multiplex PCR, was used to amplify TCRbeta CDR3 regions from genomic DNA. For the original study's pipeline: Nucleated cell counts per sample were estimated from amplification of reference gene primers within the assay. To quantify the absolute abundance of each unique TCRbeta CDR3 rearrangement, sequence reads were collapsed and filtered. For each sample, productive Simpson clonality was calculated as the square root of Simpson's diversity index across productive rearrangements. TCRdb stores this immuneACCESS table with in-frame sequences only. Part of the clones is absent; in the studies checked, under half of the shortfall reflects unresolved V genes, and no reason is known for the rest. V and J calls plus clone size are reproduced from that table; the DNA served to infer D and trimming. Across this sample there are roughly 220,000 clones, with around 88% seen only once. Of the sample, roughly 14% is held by the ten largest clones.

The sample consisted of PBMCs or T cells enriched from blood (not recorded which). The receptor was derived from a woman between 45 and 60 years old with acute COVID-19. The rearrangement combines TRBV30 with TRBJ2-5, with 7 bases in between that match TRBD2. Here is the DNA: TGTGCCTGGAGTGTCGGACTAGTCGGGAGCGAGACCCAGTACTTC. It is translated as CAWSVGLVGSETQYF.